These 11 T cell receptor beta chains originate from one sample sequenced in a study of T-cell reconstitution after alpha-beta-depleted transplantation in children. Unique molecular identifiers were incorporated during preparation of the TCRbeta library. TCRdb fed the PCR reads into MiXCR, producing one record per CDR3 protein. The table records roughly 400,000 distinct CDR3 sequences, roughly 44% of them present only once. The sample consisted of PBMCs, taken before TCRalphabeta/CD19-depleted stem cell transplant. These receptors were obtained from a girl aged 2 to 9 with aplastic anemia, due to receive a stem cell transplant.

This clonotype has a count of ten or more. The CDR3 spells CASSSPGGTASQETQYF. The CDR3 bases are TGTGCCAGCAGCTCCCCAGGAGGGACAGCCTCCCAAGAGACCCAGTACTTC. V usage is TRBV7-7 and J usage is TRBJ2-5; tentative D call: TRBD1 (7 bases). Per the germline V gene, CDR1 is SSHAT and CDR2 is FNYEAQ (reference sequence). V dropped 4 bases and J dropped 1 base, with 19 bases sitting between them. This CDR3 region has 17 residues. The variable domain in full, completed from reference TRBV7-7 and TRBJ2-5, reads GAGVSQSPRYKVTKRGQDVTLRCDPISSHATLYWYQQALGQGPEFLTYFNYEAQPDKSGLPSDRFSAERPEGSISTLTIQRTEQRDSAMYRCASSSPGGTASQETQYFGPGTRLLVL.

V and J are TRBV5-1 and TRBJ2-1; 15 bases align to TRBD2. V lost 4 bases to trimming and J lost 8 bases; unmatched junction nucleotides: 7. This CDR3 has 16 residues. Germline V gene lookup returns CDR1 SGHRS and CDR2 YFSETQ. CDR3 in DNA: TGCGCCAGCAGCCTACCGGGACTAGCGGGAGGACATGAGCAGTTCTTC. It specifies CASSLPGLAGGHEQFF.

J is TRBJ2-7 and V is TRBV20-1; 9 bases agree with TRBD1. V trimming: 5 bases; J trimming: 0 bases; junction bases outside the gene matches: 2. CDR1 and CDR2 from the germline V gene are DFQATT and SNEGSKA (reference sequence). The CDR3 length is 13 residues. The CDR3 DNA is TGCAGTGCTGCGGACAGGGGCTCCTACGAGCAGTACTTC. Translating it yields CSAADRGSYEQYF.

This clonotype was found a few times. This chain joins TRBV5-5 and TRBJ1-2; perhaps TRBD1 as D (5 bases). V was cut by 0 bases and J by 8 bases, with 20 bases left in between. The CDR3 runs 16 residues. The germline V gene encodes CDR1 SGHKS and CDR2 YYEKEE (reference sequence). DNA for the CDR3: TGTGCCAGCAGCTTGGGACCCAGGCGAATAGGGGAGGGCTACACCTTC. Its translation: CASSLGPRRIGEGYTF. Together with reference TRBV5-5 and TRBJ1-2, the CDR3 gives the full variable domain: DAGVTQSPTHLIKTRGQQVTLRCSPISGHKSVSWYQQVLGQGPQFIFQYYEKEERGRGNFPDRFSARQFPNYSSELNVNALLLGDSALYLCASSLGPRRIGEGYTFGSGTRLTVV.

J is TRBJ1-4 and V is TRBV4-2, with a tentative D call TRBD1 (6 bases). Germline-derived CDR1 and CDR2 are LGHNA and YNFKEQ. This CDR3 has 15 amino acids. The germline V and J ends were trimmed by 1 base and 3 bases, with 9 bases remaining between them. This chain's CDR3 is CASSQVTGPNEKLFF. CDR3 coding DNA: TGTGCCAGCAGCCAAGTCACAGGGCCTAATGAAAAACTGTTTTTT.

The chain recombines TRBV30 with TRBJ2-7, with D possibly called TRBD1 or TRBD2 (5 bases each). The CDR3 covers 13 residues. Trimming shortened V by 0 bases and J by 7 bases, and 13 bases separated the two germline ends. The germline V gene has CDR1 GTSNPN and CDR2 SVGIG (reference sequence). Here the CDR3 reads CAWSVGVLGEQYF. CDR3 bases: TGTGCCTGGAGTGTGGGGGTCCTTGGGGAGCAGTACTTC.

The V gene is TRBV18, the J gene TRBJ1-1, with D possibly TRBD1 on 6 matching bases. This CDR3 has 17 residues. The V end lost 0 bases, the J end lost 4 bases, and 18 bases lay between the germline ends. Germline CDR1 and CDR2: KGHSH and LQKENI. The CDR3 here is CASSPPGTKHSSTEAFF. CDR3 coding DNA: TGTGCCAGCTCACCACCAGGGACAAAACACAGTAGCACTGAAGCTTTCTTT.

This chain links TRBV4-1 with TRBJ1-5; 10 bases line up with TRBD1. Germline CDR1 and CDR2: MGHRA and YSYEKL. The length of the CDR3 is 15 residues. The V segment lost 1 base and the J segment 5 bases; nucleotides outside the gene matches: 2. The CDR3 nucleotides are TGCGCCAGCAGCCAAGGCGGACAGGGGGATCAGCCCCAGCATTTT. Translated, it gives CASSQGGQGDQPQHF.

The genes are TRBV12-3 or TRBV12-4 and TRBJ2-6; TRBD2 aligns across 7 bases. The J segment lost 2 bases and the V segment lost 6 bases, leaving 10 bases of the junction unmatched. The CDR3 contains 17 residues. This chain's CDR3 is CASSPRDYWTGANVLTF. The CDR3 coding sequence is TGTGCCAGCAGCCCCCGGGACTACTGGACTGGGGCCAACGTCCTGACTTTC.

The J gene is TRBJ2-3, the V gene TRBV20-1; D possibly corresponds to TRBD2 (6 bases). The germline V gene has CDR1 DFQATT and CDR2 SNEGSKA (reference sequence). The CDR3 runs to 14 residues. The V end lost 3 bases, the J end lost 2 bases, and 12 bases lay between the germline ends. The CDR3 DNA reads TGCAGTGCTAGGCGGGGTTCCTACACAGATACGCAGTATTTT. Translated: CSARRGSYTDTQYF.

This chain links TRBV3-1 with TRBJ2-3; TRBD2 matches 7 bases. This CDR3 region has 16 residues. CDR1 and CDR2 from the germline V gene are LGHDT and YNNKEL (reference sequence). V dropped 1 base and J dropped 6; count of bases not matched to a gene: 10. The CDR3 here is CASSQVASSGPDTQYF. Here the CDR3 DNA reads TGTGCCAGCAGCCAAGTTGCTTCTAGCGGTCCCGATACGCAGTATTTT.